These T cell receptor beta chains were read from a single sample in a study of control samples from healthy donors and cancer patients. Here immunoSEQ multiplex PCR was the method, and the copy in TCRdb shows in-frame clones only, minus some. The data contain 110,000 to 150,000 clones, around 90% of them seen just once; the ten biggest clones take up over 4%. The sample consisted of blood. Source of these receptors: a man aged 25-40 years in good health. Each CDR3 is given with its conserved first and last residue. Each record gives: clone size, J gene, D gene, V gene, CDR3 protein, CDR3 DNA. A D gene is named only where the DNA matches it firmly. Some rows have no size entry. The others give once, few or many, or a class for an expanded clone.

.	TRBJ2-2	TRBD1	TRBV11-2	CASSLGDRVTGELFF	TGTGCCAGCAGCTTAGGCGACAGGGTTACCGGGGAGCTGTTTTTT
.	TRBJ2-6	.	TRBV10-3	CAISESGKNSGANVLTF	TGTGCCATCAGTGAGTCAGGTAAGAACTCTGGGGCCAACGTCCTGACTTTC
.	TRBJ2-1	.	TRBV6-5	CASSYFPDMRDNEQFF	TGTGCCAGCAGTTACTTCCCCGACATGAGAGACAATGAGCAGTTCTTC
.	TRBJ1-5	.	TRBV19	CATSGRTGWSNQPQHF	TGTGCCACCTCGGGACGGACCGGCTGGAGCAATCAGCCCCAGCATTTT
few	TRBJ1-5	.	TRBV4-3	CASSRQWDQPQHF	TGCGCCAGCAGCCGGCAATGGGATCAGCCCCAGCATTTT
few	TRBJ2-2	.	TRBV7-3	CASSPQGAGGFRAGELFF	TGTGCCAGCAGCCCCCAGGGGGCGGGGGGTTTTAGAGCCGGGGAGCTGTTTTTT
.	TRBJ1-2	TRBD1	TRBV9	CASSPGGYGYTF	TGTGCCAGCAGCCCAGGGGGCTATGGCTACACCTTC
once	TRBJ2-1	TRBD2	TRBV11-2	CASSLVLAGWNEQFF	TGTGCCAGCAGCTTAGTCCTAGCGGGGTGGAATGAGCAGTTCTTC
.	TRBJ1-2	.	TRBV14	CASSPGRRGYGYTF	TGTGCCAGCAGCCCGGGACGGAGGGGCTATGGCTACACCTTC
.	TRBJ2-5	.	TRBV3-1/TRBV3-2	CASRGRGIETQYF	TGTGCCTCCAGGGGTCGGGGTATTGAGACCCAGTACTTC
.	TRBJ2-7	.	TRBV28	CASSLPRGGIYEQYF	TGTGCCAGCAGTCTCCCGAGGGGGGGGATCTACGAGCAGTACTTC
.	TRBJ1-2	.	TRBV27	CASSLTGLTYGYTF	TGTGCCAGCAGTTTGACGGGACTGACCTATGGCTACACCTTC
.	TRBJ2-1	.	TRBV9	CASSPDPYNEQFF	TGTGCCAGCAGCCCTGACCCCTACAATGAGCAGTTCTTC
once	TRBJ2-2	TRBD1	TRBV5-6	CASSLEAIGQGIGELFF	TGTGCCAGCAGCTTGGAGGCCATAGGACAGGGCATCGGGGAGCTGTTTTTT
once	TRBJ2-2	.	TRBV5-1	CASTGTVDTGELFF	TGCGCCAGCACCGGGACGGTAGACACCGGGGAGCTGTTTTTT
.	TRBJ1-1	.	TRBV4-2	CASSQEVQNTEAFF	TGTGCCAGCAGCCAAGAGGTGCAGAACACTGAAGCTTTCTTT
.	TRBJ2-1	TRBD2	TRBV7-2	CASSLLAGYNEQFF	TGTGCCAGCAGCTTACTAGCGGGGTACAATGAGCAGTTCTTC
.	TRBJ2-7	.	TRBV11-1	CASSIQTGLHEQYF	TGTGCCAGCAGCATCCAGACAGGCCTCCACGAGCAGTACTTC
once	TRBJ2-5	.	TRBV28	CASSPRGGKRETQYF	TGTGCCAGCAGTCCCAGGGGAGGGAAGAGAGAGACCCAGTACTTC
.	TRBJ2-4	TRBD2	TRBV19	CASSTGLAGGPRNIQYF	TGTGCCAGTAGTACTGGACTAGCGGGAGGGCCCAGAAACATTCAGTACTTC
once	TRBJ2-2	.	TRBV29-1	CSVEAPPAGELFF	TGCAGCGTTGAAGCCCCGCCCGCCGGGGAGCTGTTTTTT
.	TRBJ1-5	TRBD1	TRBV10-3	CAISSDRVQPQHF	TGTGCCATCAGTTCCGACAGGGTTCAGCCCCAGCATTTT
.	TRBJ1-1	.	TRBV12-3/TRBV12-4	CASAGYTEAFF	TGTGCCAGCGCAGGTTACACTGAAGCTTTCTTT
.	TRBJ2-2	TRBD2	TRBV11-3	CASSSSFVAGGDTGELFF	TGTGCCAGCAGCTCCAGCTTTGTGGCGGGAGGCGACACCGGGGAGCTGTTTTTT
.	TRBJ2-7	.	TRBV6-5	CASSRPAAYEQYF	TGTGCCAGCAGCCGACCGGCGGCCTACGAGCAGTACTTC
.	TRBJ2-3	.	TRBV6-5	CASSRSGGSTDTQYF	TGTGCCAGCAGTCGGAGTGGGGGTAGCACAGATACGCAGTATTTT
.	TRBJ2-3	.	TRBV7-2	CASSLAGVAQYF	TGTGCCAGCAGCTTAGCGGGTGTAGCGCAGTATTTT
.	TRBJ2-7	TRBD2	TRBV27	CASSPPGGAFYEQYF	TGTGCCAGCAGCCCCCCGGGGGGGGCATTCTACGAGCAGTACTTC
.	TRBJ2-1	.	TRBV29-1	CSVSSYNEQFF	TGCAGCGTTTCGTCCTACAATGAGCAGTTCTTC